Here is one TCR beta chain with its context. Ten or more counts support this clonotype. Its antigen is still unknown. The input lacks base qualities; no much larger clone sits a single base away. This sample was taken from a study of T-cell reconstitution after alpha-beta-depleted transplantation in children listed by TCRdb under 2016. About the study as a whole: The study quantitatively tracked T-cell immune reconstitution after TCRalphabeta/CD19-depleted allogeneic hematopoietic cell transplantation in children using TCR repertoire profiling.

Sample treatment or condition, as interpreted from the label and publication: allogeneic hematopoietic cell transplantation with graft depleted of TCRalphabeta T cells and CD19 B cells. The transplant recipients were children given TCRalphabeta/CD19-depleted allogeneic hematopoietic cell grafts. In the germline V gene (reference sequence), CDR1 corresponds to LGHDT and CDR2 to YNNKEL. The junction shows trimming of 0 bases on V and 7 bases on J, plus 19 bases between the germline ends. The CDR3 has 17 amino acids, counting the end cysteine and phenylalanine. Of the read, only the CDR3 DNA is kept; its 51 bases are in frame from base 1. Library method: PCR. TCRdb lists the instrument as Illumina HiSeq 2500. TCR libraries were prepared with molecular barcoding, using unique molecular identifiers to normalize TCRbeta repertoire quantification. TCRdb reanalyzed the raw reads on its own, using fastp at Q25 for trimming and MiXCR for clone calling, and kept in-frame beta chains. Every entry covers one CDR3 protein and lists the most common genes and DNA from its rows. Counted in this sample were a few hundred thousand distinct CDR3 sequences; approximately 42% of them appeared once. The ten largest account for under 35% of the sample.

What the research found in general, with its limitations: In some patients, the high TCRbeta diversity seen at day 60 was put down to recipient T cells and intrathymic progenitors that had survived conditioning. The frequencies of hyperexpanded clones fell over the following months, and after one year, T-cell counts and TCRbeta diversity were mostly attributed to newly produced T cells. The apparently early recovery of alphabetaT-cell counts about two months after transplant reportedly depended on only several hundred rapidly expanded clones that came from non-depleted graft cells.

Sequencing was performed on PBMCs, taken before TCRalphabeta/CD19-depleted stem cell transplant. The sequence was collected from a girl aged 2 to 10 with aplastic anemia, due to receive a stem cell transplant. The chain was built from TRBV3-1 and TRBJ2-1; the D gene is possibly TRBD1, with 6 bases matching. At the DNA level, the sequence is TGTGCCAGCAGCCAAGATTTGACAGGTCCAGTGGGGAATGAGCAGTTCTTC. The resulting protein is CASSQDLTGPVGNEQFF.